This passage covers 13 T cell receptor beta chains from one sample sequenced in a study of Tregs in tolerant kidney transplant recipients. The data were produced by immunoSEQ multiplex PCR, yet TCRdb's version contains in-frame clones alone and is incomplete. This sample has around 230,000 clones; about 80% occur once, and the top ten carry about 0.68%. Sequencing was done on a sample of CD4+ T cells from blood. The receptors stem from a human donor in good health.

V and J are TRBV30 and TRBJ1-1; D may be TRBD1 (6 bases). This CDR3 is 14 amino acids long. Per the germline V gene, CDR1 is GTSNPN and CDR2 is SVGIG (reference sequence). Trimming stripped 3 bases from V and 4 bases from J, with 15 bases between. The CDR3 nucleotides are TGTGCCTGGAGCAGGGGCCGTCTTTCCACTGAAGCTTTCTTT. This encodes CAWSRGRLSTEAFF.

The CDR3 coding sequence is TGCGCCAGCAGCCAGCGAGGTGAGGCCAGCACAGATACGCAGTATTTT. Amino acids: CASSQRGEASTDTQYF. This chain connects TRBV4-1 to TRBJ2-3, with D unresolved. Trimming stripped 3 bases from V and 0 bases from J, with 13 bases between. The CDR3 has 16 residues. The germline gives CDR1 MGHRA, CDR2 YSYEKL.

This chain links TRBV5-1 with TRBJ2-2; D may match TRBD1 or TRBD2 (5 bases each). Germline CDR1 reads SGHRS; CDR2 reads YFSETQ. Trimming removed 8 bases from V and 6 bases from J, with 20 bases in between. The CDR3 is 15 amino acids. The CDR3 bases are TGCGCCAGTTTGCCCGGGACGCAGGGAGCCGGGGAGCTGTTTTTT. It yields the protein CASLPGTQGAGELFF.

Regarding this clone: It is unclear where the CDR3 begins or ends on the DNA, so no DNA is shown, and the CDR3 is as TCRdb lists it. This chain links TRBV6-1 with TRBJ2-4; the D segment call TRBD2 is taken from the table without a DNA check. The CDR3 totals 12 residues, both ends included. Germline V gene data show CDR1 as MNHNS and CDR2 as SASEGT. The CDR3 is CASRVGEGIKYF.

This chain uses TRBV19 with TRBJ2-2; D possibly corresponds to TRBD1 (6 bases). The germline V gene encodes CDR1 LNHDA and CDR2 SQIVND (reference sequence). The CDR3 loop spans 13 amino acids. The germline V and J ends were trimmed by 5 bases and 6 bases, with 10 bases remaining between them. As DNA, the CDR3 is TGTGCCAGTAGTGTTGGACAGCCCGGGGAGCTGTTTTTT. Its protein product is CASSVGQPGELFF.

The chain uses TRBV30 and TRBJ1-1; D remains unclear. Trimming stripped 4 bases from V and 4 bases from J, with 10 bases between. The CDR3 sequence is 12 residues long. The germline V gene has CDR1 GTSNPN and CDR2 SVGIG (reference sequence). The CDR3 DNA reads as TGTGCCTGGAAGCCCAGCGGCACTGAAGCTTTCTTT. This gives the protein CAWKPSGTEAFF.

The rearrangement links TRBV7-9 to TRBJ1-1; 9 positions agree with TRBD1. Trimming cost V 3 bases and J 5 bases; bases outside gene matches: 4. CDR1 and CDR2 from the germline V gene are SEHNR and FQNEAQ (reference sequence). CDR3 length: 14 residues. CDR3 DNA: TGTGCCAGCAGCTTTGGGACAGGGAAAACTGAAGCTTTCTTT. Translation gives CASSFGTGKTEAFF.

The CDR3 DNA sequence: TGTGCCAGCAGCTCCGGGACAGCGGTACGGAGCACTGAAGCTTTCTTT. Encoded protein: CASSSGTAVRSTEAFF. The gene calls are TRBV11-2 and TRBJ1-1, with 7 bases identical to TRBD1. Germline V lookup: CDR1 SGHAT, CDR2 FQNNGV. After removal of 4 bases from V and 4 bases from J, the junction contained 12 bases not matched to a gene. This CDR3 contains 16 residues.

The chain combines TRBV5-1 with TRBJ1-6; a weak D match, TRBD1 (6 bases). The CDR3 spans 15 residues. CDR1 and CDR2 (germline): SGHRS, YFSETQ. V lost 0 bases to trimming and J lost 7 bases, with 11 bases between them. DNA for the CDR3: TGCGCCAGCAGCTTGGCGGGACAAAAAAATTCACCCCTCCACTTT. It specifies CASSLAGQKNSPLHF.

This rearrangement joins TRBV23-1 to TRBJ1-6; D is unresolved. TRBV23-1 has ORF status, its function being uncertain. The CDR3 extends over 12 amino acids. V was clipped by 10 bases and J by 0 bases, with 4 bases between them. CDR3 sequence: CAISSYNSPLHF. Here the CDR3 DNA reads TGCGCCATTAGCTCCTATAATTCACCCCTCCACTTT.

The chain uses TRBV9 and TRBJ1-3, with D possibly being TRBD1 (6 bases). The CDR3 is made up of 18 amino acids. The V and J ends lost 0 bases and 0 bases respectively, with 16 bases between them. Germline lookup yields CDR1 SGDLS and CDR2 YYNGEE. CDR3 loop: CASSVAKQGGRSGNTIYF. Here the CDR3 DNA reads TGTGCCAGCAGCGTAGCTAAACAGGGAGGCCGCTCTGGAAACACCATATATTTT.

This clone was detected only once. The rearrangement links TRBV19 to TRBJ1-5; perhaps TRBD1 as D (5 bases). Trimming cost V 1 base and J 6 bases, with 10 bases left between them. Germline V lookup: CDR1 LNHDA, CDR2 SQIVND (reference sequence). The CDR3 loop spans 14 amino acids. CDR3 DNA: TGTGCCAGTAGTATAGGGGACCGTATTCAGCCCCAGCATTTT. This gives the protein CASSIGDRIQPQHF. Full variable domain (remainder filled in from reference TRBV19 and TRBJ1-5): DGGITQSPKYLFRKEGQNVTLSCEQNLNHDAMYWYRQDPGQGLRLIYYSQIVNDFQKGDIAEGYSVSREKKESFPLTVTSAQKNPTAFYLCASSIGDRIQPQHFGDGTRLSIL.

V gene TRBV5-1 combines with J gene TRBJ1-5; TRBD1 agrees at 8 bases. Germline CDR1 reads SGHRS; CDR2 reads YFSETQ. The CDR3 length is 15 residues. V lost 4 bases to trimming and J lost 3 bases; unmatched junction nucleotides: 6. The CDR3 protein is CASSPGQGFNQPQHF. DNA for the CDR3: TGCGCCAGCAGCCCAGGACAGGGTTTCAATCAGCCCCAGCATTTT.